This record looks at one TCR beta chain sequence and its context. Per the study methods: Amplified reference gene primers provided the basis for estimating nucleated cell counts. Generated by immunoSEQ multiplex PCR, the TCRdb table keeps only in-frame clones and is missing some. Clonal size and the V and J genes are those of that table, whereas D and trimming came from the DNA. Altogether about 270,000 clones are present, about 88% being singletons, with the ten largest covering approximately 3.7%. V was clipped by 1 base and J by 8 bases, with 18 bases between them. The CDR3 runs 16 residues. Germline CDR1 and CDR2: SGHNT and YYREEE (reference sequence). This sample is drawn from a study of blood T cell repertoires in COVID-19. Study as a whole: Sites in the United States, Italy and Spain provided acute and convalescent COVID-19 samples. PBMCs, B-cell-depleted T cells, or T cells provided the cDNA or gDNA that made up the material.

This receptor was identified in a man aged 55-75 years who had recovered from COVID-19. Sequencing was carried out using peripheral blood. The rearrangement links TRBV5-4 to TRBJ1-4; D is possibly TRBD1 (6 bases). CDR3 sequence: CASSLWTTGISEKLFF. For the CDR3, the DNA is TGTGCCAGCAGCTTGTGGACCACAGGGATATCCGAAAAACTGTTTTTT.